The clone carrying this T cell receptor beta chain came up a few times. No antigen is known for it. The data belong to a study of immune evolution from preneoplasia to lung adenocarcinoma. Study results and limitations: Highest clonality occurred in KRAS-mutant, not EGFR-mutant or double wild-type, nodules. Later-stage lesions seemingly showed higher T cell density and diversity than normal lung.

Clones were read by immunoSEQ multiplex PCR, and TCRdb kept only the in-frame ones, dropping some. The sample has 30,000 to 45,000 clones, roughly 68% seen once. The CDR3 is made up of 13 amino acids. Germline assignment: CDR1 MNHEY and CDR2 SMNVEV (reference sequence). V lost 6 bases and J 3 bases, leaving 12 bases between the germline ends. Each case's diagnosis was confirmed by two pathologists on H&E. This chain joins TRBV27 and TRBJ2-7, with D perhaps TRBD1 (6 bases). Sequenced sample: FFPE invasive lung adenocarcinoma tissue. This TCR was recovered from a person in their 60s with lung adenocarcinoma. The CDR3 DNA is TGTGCCAGCAGCTTAACAGGGTACTACGAGCAGTACTTC. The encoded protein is CASSLTGYYEQYF.